A selection of T cell receptor beta chains follows, all from one sample in a study of blood T cells in healthy people across ages. TCRdb processed the 5' RACE reads anew with MiXCR; each CDR3 protein has one entry. The table shows fewer than 2,000,000 distinct CDR3 sequences, with approximately 40% occurring only once. The sequenced material came from blood. Every receptor here comes from a human donor in good health. The CDR3 runs from the conserved cysteine through the conserved F or W. A D gene is named only where the DNA matches it firmly. Clone size is stated in some rows and not others, as once, few, many or a class when expanded.

v_call	d_call	clone_size	j_call	cdr3_nt	cdr3_aa
TRBV13	TRBD2	few	TRBJ2-1	TGTGCCAGCAGCCCCCTCGGCGGGGGAGTCAATGAGCAGTTCTTC	CASSPLGGGVNEQFF
TRBV7-2	TRBD1	few	TRBJ2-7	TGTGCCAGCACCCCACGGGACAGGGTATCCGAGCAGTACTTC	CASTPRDRVSEQYF
TRBV4-1	-	-	TRBJ2-5	TGCGCCAGCAGCCAAGAACCTCCGGGGACCCAGTACTTC	CASSQEPPGTQYF
TRBV20-1	-	-	TRBJ2-7	TGCAGTGCTAGAGATCGAAGAGGGCCAGGAGGGGACGAGCAGTACTTC	CSARDRRGPGGDEQYF
TRBV9	-	-	TRBJ2-3	TGTGCCAGCAGCGAAGGGGCCTCGAATACGCAGTATTTT	CASSEGASNTQYF
TRBV7-2	-	-	TRBJ2-6	TGTGCCAGCAGCGACGCTGGGGCCAACGTCCGGACTTTC	CASSDAGANVRTF
TRBV7-2	TRBD2	-	TRBJ2-3	TGTGCCAGCAGCGTACTTGGGGGGGGCACAGATACGCAGTATTTT	CASSVLGGGTDTQYF
TRBV13	TRBD2	-	TRBJ2-5	TGTGCCAGCAGCTCCGGGCCGGGACTAGCTTACCAAGAGACCCAGTACTTC	CASSSGPGLAYQETQYF
TRBV4-1	-	-	TRBJ1-4	TGCGCCAGCAGCCAAGAGACGGGGGGCTTGAGTGAAAAACTGTTTTTT	CASSQETGGLSEKLFF
TRBV20-1	-	-	TRBJ2-2	TGCAGTGGTCTCGGAGGTCACACCGGGGAGCTGTTTTTT	CSGLGGHTGELFF
TRBV9	-	-	TRBJ2-5	TGTGCCAGCAGCGTAGCCAGTAGGGAAGAGACCCAGTACTTC	CASSVASREETQYF